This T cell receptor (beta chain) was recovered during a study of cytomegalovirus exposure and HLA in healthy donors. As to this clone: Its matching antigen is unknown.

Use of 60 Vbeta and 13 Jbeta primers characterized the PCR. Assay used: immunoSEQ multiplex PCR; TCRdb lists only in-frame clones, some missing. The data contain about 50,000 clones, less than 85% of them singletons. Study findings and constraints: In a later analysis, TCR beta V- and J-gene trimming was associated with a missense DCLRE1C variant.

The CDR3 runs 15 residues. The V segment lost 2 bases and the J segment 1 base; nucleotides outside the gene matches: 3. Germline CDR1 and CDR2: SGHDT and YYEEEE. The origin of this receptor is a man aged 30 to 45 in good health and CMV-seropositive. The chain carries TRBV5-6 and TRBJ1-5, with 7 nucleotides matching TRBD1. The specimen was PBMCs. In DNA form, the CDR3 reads TGTGCCAGCAGCTTCGGGACAGACAGCAATCAGCCCCAGCATTTT. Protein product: CASSFGTDSNQPQHF.